A single sample gave rise to the 6 T cell receptor beta chains below, sequenced in a study of T-cell memory formation after mild COVID-19 (dated by TCRdb to the early 2020s). The library was obtained by 5' RACE. TCRdb records Illumina NovaSeq 6000 as the sequencer. TCRdb reprocessing: public reads trimmed at Q25 with fastp, clones called with MiXCR, in-frame beta chains kept. CDR3 protein duplicates are merged, each entry listing the most common genes and DNA. The sample data list more than 150,000 distinct CDR3 sequences, and around 10% of these were observed just once. The ten biggest clones cover about 3.8% of the sample. The sequenced material came from PBMCs or a T cell subset sorted from them (not recorded which). The receptors derive from a man between 18 and 29 years old who had mild COVID-19 (a few samples of this study predate the infection). The sample titles of this study are shuffled in the database, so cell type and time point are left out; the donor was told from shared clones.

The sample holds a few counts of this clonotype. This chain connects TRBV19 to TRBJ1-3; D remains unclear. Germline CDR1 and CDR2: LNHDA and SQIVND (reference sequence). V was clipped by 8 bases and J by 0 bases, with 17 bases between them. The CDR3 is made up of 16 amino acids. For the CDR3, the DNA is TGTGCCAGTCACGCACGGTTCTCAAACTCTGGAAACACCATATATTTT. This translates into CASHARFSNSGNTIYF.

This clonotype was detected only a few times. The chain uses TRBV12-3 or TRBV12-4 and TRBJ2-7, with 8 bases lining up with TRBD2. The CDR3 runs to 16 residues. V shed 6 bases and J 0 bases; nucleotides not matched to a gene: 10. CDR3 sequence reads: CASSKTSGGNSYEQYF. DNA for the CDR3: TGTGCCAGCAGCAAAACTAGCGGAGGAAACTCCTACGAGCAGTACTTC.

This clonotype showed up just a few times. The chain links TRBV5-1 to TRBJ1-3; D remains unclear. The V end lost 0 bases, the J end lost 2 bases, and 6 bases lay between the germline ends. The CDR3 consists of 14 residues. Germline V gene sequence: CDR1 SGHRS, CDR2 YFSETQ. The CDR3 loop is CASSLGETGNTIYF. The CDR3 coding sequence is TGCGCCAGCAGCTTGGGGGAAACTGGAAACACCATATATTTT. Supplemented by reference TRBV5-1 and TRBJ1-3, the full variable domain reads KAGVTQTPRYLIKTRGQQVTLSCSPISGHRSVSWYQQTPGQGLQFLFEYFSETQRNKGNFPGRFSGRQFSNSRSEMNVSTLELGDSALYLCASSLGETGNTIYFGEGSWLTVV.

This chain uses TRBV11-3 with TRBJ2-1, with 14 bases aligning to TRBD2. This CDR3 comprises 15 residues. The germline CDR1 and CDR2 sequences are SGHNT and YENEEA. Trimming at V came to 6 bases and at J to 7 bases, leaving 5 bases not matched to a gene. The CDR3 sequence is CASSEGLAGANEQFF. DNA of the CDR3: TGTGCCAGCAGTGAGGGACTAGCGGGGGCAAATGAGCAGTTCTTC.

The V call is TRBV6-5, the J call TRBJ1-1, with a tentative D call TRBD1 (5 bases). The CDR3 runs 13 residues. V dropped 2 bases and J dropped 7 bases, with 11 bases sitting between them. The germline CDR1 and CDR2 sequences are MNHEY and SVGAGI. The CDR3 bases are TGTGCCAGCAGTTACCAGGGTGGGCTTGAAGCTTTCTTT. Amino acid sequence: CASSYQGGLEAFF.

The table lists this clonotype with a few counts. The genes are TRBV4-1 and TRBJ1-1, with D perhaps matching TRBD1 (5 bases). Germline V gene data show CDR1 as MGHRA and CDR2 as YSYEKL. The CDR3 length is 15 residues. The V gene lost 4 bases and the J gene lost 1 base, with 13 bases spanning the gap. The CDR3 DNA is TGCGCCAGCAGCCGAGGGTTGACAGCGAACACTGAAGCTTTCTTT. Translating it yields CASSRGLTANTEAFF.